Below are 12 T cell receptor beta chains sequenced from a single sample in a study of tissue T cells after allogeneic stem cell transplantation. Sequenced by immunoSEQ multiplex PCR; TCRdb stores in-frame clones only, minus some. The sample has around 1,000 clones, about 80% seen once. Material: spleen tissue, obtained at autopsy. Receptor source: a female patient aged 18 to 50 with steroid-refractory graft-versus-host disease after an allogeneic stem cell transplant. The T cells may come from the graft donor.

This clone came up a few times. The rearrangement uses TRBV2 and TRBJ1-1; no firm D call. CDR1 SNHLY and CDR2 FYNNEI come from the germline V gene. V was trimmed by 6 bases and J by 8 bases, leaving 10 bases between them. The CDR3 length is 11 residues. The CDR3 sequence is CASSLTLEAFF. Written as DNA, the CDR3 is TGTGCCAGCAGCCTTACACTAGAAGCTTTCTTT. Full variable domain (rest looked up from reference TRBV2 and TRBJ1-1): EPEVTQTPSHQVTQMGQEVILRCVPISNHLYFYWYRQILGQKVEFLVSFYNNEISEKSEIFDDQFSVERPDGSNFTLKIRSTKLEDSAMYFCASSLTLEAFFGQGTRLTVV.

This clone appeared a single time. The chain employs TRBV4-2 and TRBJ2-2; 13 bases match TRBD2. The CDR3 covers 18 residues. Germline-derived CDR1 and CDR2 are LGHNA and YNFKEQ. After removal of 3 bases from V and 8 bases from J, the junction contained 12 bases not matched to a gene. The CDR3: CASSHFPGLAGTLGELFF. CDR3 DNA: TGTGCCAGCAGCCATTTTCCGGGACTAGCGGGAACGCTGGGGGAGCTGTTTTTT.

V and J are TRBV27 and TRBJ2-1; 9 positions agree with TRBD1. This CDR3 has 17 amino acids. Trimming removed 0 bases from V and 2 bases from J; junction bases left unmatched: 5. Per germline, CDR1 MNHEY and CDR2 SMNVEV (reference sequence). The CDR3 DNA sequence: TGTGCCAGCAGTTTATCGATGTGGGACAGGGCCTACAATGAGCAGTTCTTC. Translating it yields CASSLSMWDRAYNEQFF.

The chain links TRBV6-2 or TRBV6-3 to TRBJ2-4, with 11 bases lining up with TRBD2. Germline V gene sequence: CDR1 MNHEY, CDR2 SVGEGT. The CDR3 is 16 residues long. The trim removed 3 bases at V and 2 bases at J, leaving 3 bases unmatched. CDR3 DNA: TGTGCCAGCAGTTATAGCGGGAGGGCAACCAAAAACATTCAGTACTTC. Amino acid sequence: CASSYSGRATKNIQYF.

This CDR3 is CAWSSHNEQFF. DNA for the CDR3: TGTGCCTGGAGTAGCCACAATGAGCAGTTCTTC. This rearrangement joins TRBV30 to TRBJ2-1; D is ambiguous. Deletions cut 2 bases from V and 5 bases from J, with 4 bases between. The length of the CDR3 is 11 residues. Germline V gene sequence: CDR1 GTSNPN, CDR2 SVGIG (reference sequence). The full variable domain, its missing parts supplied by reference TRBV30 and TRBJ2-1, is SQTIHQWPATLVQPVGSPLSLECTVEGTSNPNLYWYRQAAGRGLQLLFYSVGIGQISSEVPQNLSASRPQDRQFILSSKKLLLSDSGFYLCAWSSHNEQFFGPGTRLTVL.

The rearrangement uses TRBV27 and TRBJ2-4; possibly TRBD1 for D (5 bases). CDR1 is MNHEY, CDR2 SMNVEV, per germline (reference sequence). V shed 2 bases and J shed 3 bases, with 14 bases lying between them. The CDR3 loop spans 16 amino acids. The CDR3 protein is CASSLGPGQGKNIQYF. The DNA of the CDR3 is TGTGCCAGCAGTTTAGGGCCCGGGCAGGGCAAAAACATTCAGTACTTC.

This chain's CDR3 is CASSWRTGGLYEQYF. The DNA for the CDR3 is TGCGCCAGCAGCTGGAGGACAGGGGGACTCTACGAGCAGTACTTC. The genes are TRBV5-1 and TRBJ2-7; 10 nucleotides align to TRBD1. V shed 3 bases and J 3 bases; nucleotides not matched to a gene: 6. The CDR3 is 15 residues long. CDR1 is SGHRS, CDR2 YFSETQ, per germline. The full variable domain, its missing parts supplied by reference TRBV5-1 and TRBJ2-7, is KAGVTQTPRYLIKTRGQQVTLSCSPISGHRSVSWYQQTPGQGLQFLFEYFSETQRNKGNFPGRFSGRQFSNSRSEMNVSTLELGDSALYLCASSWRTGGLYEQYFGPGTRLTVT.

The rearrangement joins TRBV6-6 to TRBJ2-2, with unresolved D. V was trimmed by 7 bases and J by 5 bases, leaving 17 bases between them. The CDR3 extends over 15 amino acids. Germline CDR1 and CDR2: MNHNY and SVGAGI (reference sequence). In nucleotides, the CDR3 is TGTGCCAGCACCCTCCGAGCCAGGTCAACCGGGGAGCTGTTTTTT. This encodes CASTLRARSTGELFF.

V gene TRBV12-3 or TRBV12-4 combines with J gene TRBJ1-5, with D possibly matching TRBD1 (5 bases). The CDR3 is 12 residues long. V was trimmed by 6 bases and J by 6 bases, leaving 9 bases between them. CDR3 nucleotides: TGTGCCAGCAGCCTAGGGGTTCAGCCCCAGCATTTT. It specifies CASSLGVQPQHF.

The V gene is TRBV10-3, the J gene TRBJ1-5, with D unresolved. The CDR3 extends over 12 amino acids. Trimming removed 2 bases from V and 6 bases from J, with 5 bases in between. Germline values: CDR1 ENHRY, CDR2 SYGVKD. The CDR3 sequence: CAISELGQPQHF. The CDR3 DNA follows: TGTGCCATCAGTGAGCTGGGTCAGCCCCAGCATTTT.

The chain links TRBV9 to TRBJ2-7, with a tentative D call TRBD2 (5 bases). CDR3 length equals 14 residues. Germline V lookup: CDR1 SGDLS, CDR2 YYNGEE. The ends were cut back, 0 bases at V and 0 bases at J, with 7 bases in the middle. The CDR3, as DNA: TGTGCCAGCAGCGTAGGCGGACTCTCCTACGAGCAGTACTTC. Residues: CASSVGGLSYEQYF.

The chain combines TRBV5-1 with TRBJ2-3; the D gene is possibly TRBD1 (6 bases). The CDR3 runs 15 residues. Trimming shortened V by 2 bases and J by 0 bases, and 10 bases separated the two germline ends. Germline loops: CDR1 SGHRS, CDR2 YFSETQ. The CDR3 reads CASSFTGTSTDTQYF. Written as DNA, the CDR3 is TGCGCCAGCAGCTTCACAGGGACCAGCACAGATACGCAGTATTTT.